Described below is a single T cell receptor beta chain sequence and its context. Repertoires were generated with immunoSEQ multiplex PCR, while TCRdb's copy carries only in-frame clones and drops some. The sample consists of about 210,000 clones, 80% to 90% of them appearing once. The sample is drawn from a study of blood T cell repertoires in COVID-19. For the study at large: The study drew acute and convalescent COVID-19 samples from the United States, Italy and Spain.

The V segment lost 3 bases and the J segment 4 bases; nucleotides outside the gene matches: 8. Per germline, CDR1 MGHRA and CDR2 YSYEKL. This CDR3 is 17 amino acids long. The receptor was isolated from a woman aged 50 to 60 with active or convalescent COVID-19. Sequenced sample: peripheral blood. The chain carries TRBV4-1 and TRBJ2-2; TRBD2 aligns across 10 bases. CDR3 amino acids: CASSHLSGGAGTGELFF. In DNA, the CDR3 is TGCGCCAGCAGCCACTTAAGCGGGGGGGCCGGCACCGGGGAGCTGTTTTTT.